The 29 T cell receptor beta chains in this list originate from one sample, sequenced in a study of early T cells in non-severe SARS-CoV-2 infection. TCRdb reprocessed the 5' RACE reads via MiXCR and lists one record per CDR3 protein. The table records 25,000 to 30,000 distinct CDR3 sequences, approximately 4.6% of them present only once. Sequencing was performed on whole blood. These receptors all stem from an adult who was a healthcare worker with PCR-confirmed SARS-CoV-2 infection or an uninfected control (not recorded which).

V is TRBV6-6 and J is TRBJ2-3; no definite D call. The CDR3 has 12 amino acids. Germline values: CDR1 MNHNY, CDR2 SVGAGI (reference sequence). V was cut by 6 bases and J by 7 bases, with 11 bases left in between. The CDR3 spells CASSRELYTQYF. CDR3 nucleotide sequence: TGTGCCAGCAGCCGTGAATTGTATACGCAGTATTTT.

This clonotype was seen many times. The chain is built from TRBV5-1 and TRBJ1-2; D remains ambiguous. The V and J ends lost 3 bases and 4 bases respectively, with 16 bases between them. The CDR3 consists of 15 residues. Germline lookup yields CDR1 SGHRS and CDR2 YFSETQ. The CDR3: CASSSADLPSYGYTF. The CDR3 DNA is TGCGCCAGCAGCTCCGCCGATCTCCCCTCCTATGGCTACACCTTC.

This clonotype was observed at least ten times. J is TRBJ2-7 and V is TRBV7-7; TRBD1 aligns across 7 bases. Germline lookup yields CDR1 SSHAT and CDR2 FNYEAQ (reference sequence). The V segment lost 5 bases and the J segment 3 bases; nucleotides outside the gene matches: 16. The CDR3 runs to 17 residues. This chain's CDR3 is CASSHTNPTGAYYEQYF. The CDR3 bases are TGTGCCAGCAGCCATACAAACCCTACAGGGGCTTACTACGAGCAGTACTTC.

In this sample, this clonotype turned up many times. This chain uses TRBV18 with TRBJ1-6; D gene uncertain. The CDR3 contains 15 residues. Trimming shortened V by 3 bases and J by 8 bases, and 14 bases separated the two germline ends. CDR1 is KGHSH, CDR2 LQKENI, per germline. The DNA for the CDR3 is TGTGCCAGCTCACCCGACACCAATCGGGATTCACCCCTCCACTTT. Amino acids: CASSPDTNRDSPLHF.

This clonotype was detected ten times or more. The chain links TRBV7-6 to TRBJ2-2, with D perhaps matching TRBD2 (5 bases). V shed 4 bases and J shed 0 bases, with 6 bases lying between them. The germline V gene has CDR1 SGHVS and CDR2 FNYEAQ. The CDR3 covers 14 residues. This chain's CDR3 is CASSWRANTGELFF. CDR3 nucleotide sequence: TGTGCCAGCAGCTGGCGGGCGAACACCGGGGAGCTGTTTTTT.

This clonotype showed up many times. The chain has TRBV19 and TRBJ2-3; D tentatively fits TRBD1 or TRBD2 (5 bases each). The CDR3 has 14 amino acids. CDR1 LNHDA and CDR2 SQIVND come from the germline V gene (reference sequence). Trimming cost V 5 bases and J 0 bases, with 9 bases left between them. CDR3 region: CASSEGLSTDTQYF. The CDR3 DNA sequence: TGTGCCAGTAGTGAGGGGCTTAGCACAGATACGCAGTATTTT.

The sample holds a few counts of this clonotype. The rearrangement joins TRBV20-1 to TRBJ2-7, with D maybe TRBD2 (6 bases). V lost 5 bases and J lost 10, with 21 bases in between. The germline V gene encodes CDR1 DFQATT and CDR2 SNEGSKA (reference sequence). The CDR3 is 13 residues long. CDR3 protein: CSACTSRTTIQYF. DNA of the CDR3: TGCAGTGCTTGTACTAGCAGGACTACCATACAGTACTTC.

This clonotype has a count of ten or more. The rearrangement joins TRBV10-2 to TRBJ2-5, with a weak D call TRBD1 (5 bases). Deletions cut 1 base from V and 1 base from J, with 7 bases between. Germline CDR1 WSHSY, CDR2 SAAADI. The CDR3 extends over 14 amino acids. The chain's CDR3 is CASSEYRTQETQYF. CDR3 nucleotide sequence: TGCGCCAGCAGTGAGTACAGGACCCAAGAGACCCAGTACTTC.

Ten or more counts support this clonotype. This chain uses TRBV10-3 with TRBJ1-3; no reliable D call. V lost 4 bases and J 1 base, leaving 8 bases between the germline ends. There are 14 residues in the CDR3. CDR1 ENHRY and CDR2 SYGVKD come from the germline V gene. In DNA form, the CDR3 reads TGTGCCATCAGTGCAGGAGGGTCTGGAAACACCATATATTTT. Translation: CAISAGGSGNTIYF.

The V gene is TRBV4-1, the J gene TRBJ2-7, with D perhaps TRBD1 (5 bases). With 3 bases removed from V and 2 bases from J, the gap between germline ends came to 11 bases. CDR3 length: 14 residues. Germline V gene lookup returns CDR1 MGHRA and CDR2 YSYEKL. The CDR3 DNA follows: TGCGCCAGCAGCCAGGCCCCAGGGACCTACGAGCAGTACTTC. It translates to CASSQAPGTYEQYF.

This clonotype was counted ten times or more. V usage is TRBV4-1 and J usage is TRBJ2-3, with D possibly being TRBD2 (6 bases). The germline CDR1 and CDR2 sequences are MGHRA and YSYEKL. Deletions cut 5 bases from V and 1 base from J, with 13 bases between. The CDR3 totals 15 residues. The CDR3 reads CASSLLAGGTDTQYF. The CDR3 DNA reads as TGCGCCAGCAGCTTACTAGCCGGGGGCACAGATACGCAGTATTTT.

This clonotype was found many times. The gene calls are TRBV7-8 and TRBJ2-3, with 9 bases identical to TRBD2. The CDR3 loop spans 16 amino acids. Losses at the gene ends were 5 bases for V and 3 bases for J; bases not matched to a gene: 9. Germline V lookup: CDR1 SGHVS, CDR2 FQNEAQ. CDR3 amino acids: CASSPPLAGFTDTQYF. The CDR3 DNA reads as TGTGCCAGCAGCCCCCCGCTAGCGGGGTTTACAGATACGCAGTATTTT.

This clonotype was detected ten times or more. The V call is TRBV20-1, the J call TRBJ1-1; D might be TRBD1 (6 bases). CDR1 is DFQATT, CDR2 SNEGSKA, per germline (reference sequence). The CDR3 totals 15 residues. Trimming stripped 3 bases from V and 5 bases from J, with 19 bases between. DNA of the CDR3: TGCAGTGCTAGCCGAGCCGGGGGGGCAGATACTGAAGCTTTCTTT. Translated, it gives CSASRAGGADTEAFF.

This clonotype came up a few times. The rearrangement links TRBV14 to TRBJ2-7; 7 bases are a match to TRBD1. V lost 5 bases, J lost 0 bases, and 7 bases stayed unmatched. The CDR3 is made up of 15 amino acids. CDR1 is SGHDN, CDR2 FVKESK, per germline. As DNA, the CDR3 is TGTGCCAGCAGCGCGCACCGGGACAGCTCCTACGAGCAGTACTTC. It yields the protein CASSAHRDSSYEQYF. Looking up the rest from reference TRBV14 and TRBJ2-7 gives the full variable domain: EAGVTQFPSHSVIEKGQTVTLRCDPISGHDNLYWYRRVMGKEIKFLLHFVKESKQDESGMPNNRFLAERTGGTYSTLKVQPAELEDSGVYFCASSAHRDSSYEQYFGPGTRLTVT.

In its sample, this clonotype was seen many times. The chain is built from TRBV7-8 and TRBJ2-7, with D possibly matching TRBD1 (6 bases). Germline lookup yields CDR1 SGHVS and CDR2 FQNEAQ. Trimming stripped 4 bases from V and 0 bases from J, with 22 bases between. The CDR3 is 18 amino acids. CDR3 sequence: CASSSMGRRQDPSYEQYF. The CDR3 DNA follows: TGTGCCAGCAGCTCCATGGGGAGACGACAGGACCCCTCCTACGAGCAGTACTTC.

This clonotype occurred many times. DNA of the CDR3: TGTGCCAGCTCACCACTAGCGGGATCCGGCAATGAGCAGTTCTTC. Its translation: CASSPLAGSGNEQFF. The genes are TRBV18 and TRBJ2-1; 8 bases match TRBD2. After removal of 1 base from V and 6 bases from J, the junction contained 5 bases not matched to a gene. The CDR3 totals 15 residues. The germline CDR1 and CDR2 sequences are KGHSH and LQKENI.

The CDR3 bases are TGTGCCAGCATCCGGGGAGGAGAAAAACTGTTTTTT. Residues: CASIRGGEKLFF. This sequence joins TRBV6-4 and TRBJ1-4; D is undetermined. This CDR3 is 12 amino acids long. V lost 7 bases, J lost 8 bases, and 11 bases lay in between. CDR1 MRHNA and CDR2 SNTAGT come from the germline V gene.

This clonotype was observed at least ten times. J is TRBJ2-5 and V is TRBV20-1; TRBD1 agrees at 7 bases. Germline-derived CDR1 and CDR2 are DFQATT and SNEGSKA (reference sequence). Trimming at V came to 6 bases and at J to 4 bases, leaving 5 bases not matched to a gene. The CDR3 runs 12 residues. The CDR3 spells CSAPRQGETQYF. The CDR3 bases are TGCAGTGCCCCGAGACAGGGAGAGACCCAGTACTTC.

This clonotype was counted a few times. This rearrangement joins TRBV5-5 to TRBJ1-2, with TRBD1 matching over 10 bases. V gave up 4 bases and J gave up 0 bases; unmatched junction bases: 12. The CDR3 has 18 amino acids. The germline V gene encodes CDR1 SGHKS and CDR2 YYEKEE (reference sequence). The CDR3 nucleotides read TGTGCCAGCAGCGGACCGACAGGGGGCATACTAACTAACTATGGCTACACCTTC. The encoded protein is CASSGPTGGILTNYGYTF.

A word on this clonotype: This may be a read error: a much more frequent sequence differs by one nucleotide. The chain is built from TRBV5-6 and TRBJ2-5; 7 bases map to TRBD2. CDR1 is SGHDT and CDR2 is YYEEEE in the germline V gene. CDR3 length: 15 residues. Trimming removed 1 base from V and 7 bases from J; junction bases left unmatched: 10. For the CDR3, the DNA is TGTGCCAGCAGCTTGAGTCGGGAGGCTCCGGTGACCCAGTACTTC. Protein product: CASSLSREAPVTQYF.

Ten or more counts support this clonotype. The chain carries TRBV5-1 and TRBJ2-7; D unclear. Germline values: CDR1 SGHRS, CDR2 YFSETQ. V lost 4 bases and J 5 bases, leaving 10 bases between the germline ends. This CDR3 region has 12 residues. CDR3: CASSVEGHEQYF. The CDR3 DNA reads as TGCGCCAGCAGCGTTGAAGGACACGAGCAGTACTTC.

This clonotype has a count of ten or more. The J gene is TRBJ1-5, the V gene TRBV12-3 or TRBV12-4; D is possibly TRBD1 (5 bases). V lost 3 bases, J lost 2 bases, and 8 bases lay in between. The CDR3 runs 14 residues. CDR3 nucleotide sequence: TGTGCCAGCAGTTTGGGGGTGGGCAATCAGCCCCAGCATTTT. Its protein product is CASSLGVGNQPQHF.

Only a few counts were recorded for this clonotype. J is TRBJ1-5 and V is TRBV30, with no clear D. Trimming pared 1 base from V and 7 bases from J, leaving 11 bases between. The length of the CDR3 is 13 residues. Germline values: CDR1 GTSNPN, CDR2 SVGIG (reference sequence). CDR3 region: CAWSERKEQPQHF. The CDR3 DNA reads TGTGCCTGGAGTGAAAGGAAAGAGCAGCCCCAGCATTTT.

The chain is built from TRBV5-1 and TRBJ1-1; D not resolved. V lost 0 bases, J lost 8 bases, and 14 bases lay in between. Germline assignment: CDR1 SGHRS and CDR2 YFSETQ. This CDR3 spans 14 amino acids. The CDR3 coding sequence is TGCGCCAGCAGCTTGGAGACGGGTCGACGAGAAGCTTTCTTT. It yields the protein CASSLETGRREAFF.

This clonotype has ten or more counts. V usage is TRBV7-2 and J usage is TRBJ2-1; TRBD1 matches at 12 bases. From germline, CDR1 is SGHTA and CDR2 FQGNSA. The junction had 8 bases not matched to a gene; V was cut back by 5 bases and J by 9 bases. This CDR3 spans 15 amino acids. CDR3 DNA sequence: TGTGCCAGCAGCACCCGGGACAGGGGGCTGAGTGAGCAGTTCTTC. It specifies CASSTRDRGLSEQFF.

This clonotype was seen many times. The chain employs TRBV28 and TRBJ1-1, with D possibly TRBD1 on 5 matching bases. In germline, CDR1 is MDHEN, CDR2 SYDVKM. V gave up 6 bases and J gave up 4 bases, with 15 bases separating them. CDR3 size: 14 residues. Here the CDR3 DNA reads TGTGCCAGCAGCGCAGGGAGGTATCTCACTGAAGCTTTCTTT. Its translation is CASSAGRYLTEAFF. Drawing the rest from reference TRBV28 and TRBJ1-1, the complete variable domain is DVKVTQSSRYLVKRTGEKVFLECVQDMDHENMFWYRQDPGLGLRLIYFSYDVKMKEKGDIPEGYSVSREKKERFSLILESASTNQTSMYLCASSAGRYLTEAFFGQGTRLTVV.

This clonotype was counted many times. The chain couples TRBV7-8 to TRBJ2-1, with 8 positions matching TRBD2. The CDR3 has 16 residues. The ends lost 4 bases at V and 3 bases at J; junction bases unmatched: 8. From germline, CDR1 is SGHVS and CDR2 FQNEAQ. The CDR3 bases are TGTGCCAGCAGCTATTTAGCGGGAATCTACTACAATGAGCAGTTCTTC. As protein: CASSYLAGIYYNEQFF.

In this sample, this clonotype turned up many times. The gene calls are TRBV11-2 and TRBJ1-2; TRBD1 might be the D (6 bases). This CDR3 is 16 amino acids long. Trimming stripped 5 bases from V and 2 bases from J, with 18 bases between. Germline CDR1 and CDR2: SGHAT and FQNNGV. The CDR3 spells CASSQGVRGLNYGYTF. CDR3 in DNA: TGTGCCAGCAGCCAAGGGGTCAGGGGTCTGAACTATGGCTACACCTTC.

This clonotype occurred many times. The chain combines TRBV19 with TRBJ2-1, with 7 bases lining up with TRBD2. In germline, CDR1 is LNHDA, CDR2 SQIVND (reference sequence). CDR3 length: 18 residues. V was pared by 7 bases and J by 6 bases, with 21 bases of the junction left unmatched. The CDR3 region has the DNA TGTGCCAGTACTCAAAACCAGGGCGGGAGAGTAGGTAGCAATGAGCAGTTCTTC. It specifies CASTQNQGGRVGSNEQFF.